The table lists the clone carrying this T cell receptor beta chain with a few counts. Trimming took off 5 bases at V and 5 bases at J, with 15 bases between the two ends. The CDR3 has 14 residues. The germline CDR1 and CDR2 sequences are SGHVS and FQNEAQ. The source of the sample is a study of T cells in Graves' hyperthyroidism and ophthalmopathy. Looking at the study overall: Blood was drawn when the patient was first diagnosed and still untreated.

Ophthalmopathy patients all had a Clinical Activity Score of at least 3, a NOSPECS grade of at least 4 and disease under 3 months old. Using RNA transcripts as the source, TCR beta CDR3 regions were amplified. The HTBI primer set was used in a first-round RT-PCR of the TCR CDR3. Using its own MiXCR run on the multiplex PCR reads, TCRdb lists one record per CDR3 protein. The data hold hundreds of thousands of distinct CDR3 sequences, with about 15% observed a single time. The clonotype was recovered from a woman aged 50 to 60 with Graves' ophthalmopathy. The specimen sequenced was blood. The chain links TRBV7-8 to TRBJ2-5; possible D gene TRBD1, 5 bases. The CDR3 nucleotides are TGTGCCAGCAGCAGGACAAGCCTTGGGGAGACCCAGTACTTC. Amino acids: CASSRTSLGETQYF.